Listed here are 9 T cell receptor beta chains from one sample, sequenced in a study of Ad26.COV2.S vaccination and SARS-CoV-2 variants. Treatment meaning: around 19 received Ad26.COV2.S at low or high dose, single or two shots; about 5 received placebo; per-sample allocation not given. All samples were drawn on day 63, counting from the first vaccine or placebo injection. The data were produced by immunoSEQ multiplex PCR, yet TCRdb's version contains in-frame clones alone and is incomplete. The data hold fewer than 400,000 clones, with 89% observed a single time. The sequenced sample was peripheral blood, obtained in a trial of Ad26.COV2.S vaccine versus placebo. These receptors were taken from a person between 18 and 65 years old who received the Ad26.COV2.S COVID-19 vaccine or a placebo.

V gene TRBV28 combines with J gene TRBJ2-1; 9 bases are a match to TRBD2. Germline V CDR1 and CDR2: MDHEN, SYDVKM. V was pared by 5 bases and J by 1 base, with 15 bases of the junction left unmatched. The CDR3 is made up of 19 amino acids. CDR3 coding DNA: TGTGCCAGCAGTCCACGGACTAGCGCTTGGTCCTATTCCTACAATGAGCAGTTCTTC. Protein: CASSPRTSAWSYSYNEQFF.

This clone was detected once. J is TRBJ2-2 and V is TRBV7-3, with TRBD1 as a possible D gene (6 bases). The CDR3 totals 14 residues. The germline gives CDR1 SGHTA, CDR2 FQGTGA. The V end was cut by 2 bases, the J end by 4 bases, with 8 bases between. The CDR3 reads CASSLEGGTGELFF. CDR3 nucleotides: TGTGCCAGCAGCTTAGAAGGGGGCACCGGGGAGCTGTTTTTT.

The CDR3: CASSLLPGTGDSPLHF. The CDR3 DNA is TGTGCCAGCAGCCTTCTCCCCGGGACAGGAGACTCACCCCTCCACTTT. This rearrangement joins TRBV9 to TRBJ1-6; the match to TRBD1 covers 8 bases. Unmatched junction bases numbered 13, after V lost 4 bases and J lost 10 bases. CDR1 is SGDLS and CDR2 is YYNGEE in the germline V gene. The CDR3 is made up of 16 amino acids.

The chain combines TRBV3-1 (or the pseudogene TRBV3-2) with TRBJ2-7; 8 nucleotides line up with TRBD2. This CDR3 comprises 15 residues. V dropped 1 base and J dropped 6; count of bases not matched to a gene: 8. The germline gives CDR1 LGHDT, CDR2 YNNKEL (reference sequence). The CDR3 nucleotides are TGTGCCAGCAGCCAAGCGGGGGGGGCGGGCTCCGAGCAGTACTTC. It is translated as CASSQAGGAGSEQYF.

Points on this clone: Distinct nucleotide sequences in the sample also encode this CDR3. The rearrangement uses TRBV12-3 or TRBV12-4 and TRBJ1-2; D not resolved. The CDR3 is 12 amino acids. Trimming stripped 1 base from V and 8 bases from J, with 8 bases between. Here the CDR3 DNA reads TGTGCCAGCAGTTTAGGGGGAGGCGGCTACACCTTC. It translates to CASSLGGGGYTF.

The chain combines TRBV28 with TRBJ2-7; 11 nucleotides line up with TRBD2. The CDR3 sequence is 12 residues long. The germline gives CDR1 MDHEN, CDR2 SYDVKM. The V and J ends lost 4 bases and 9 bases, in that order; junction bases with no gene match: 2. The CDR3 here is CASSWTSGRQYF. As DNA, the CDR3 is TGTGCCAGCAGTTGGACTAGCGGGCGGCAGTACTTC.

The CDR3 DNA reads as TGTGCCAGCTCACTAGGGACGGGGGAAGGATACGAGCAGTACTTC. Residues: CASSLGTGEGYEQYF. This sequence joins TRBV18 and TRBJ2-7, with a tentative D call TRBD2 (6 bases). CDR3 length equals 15 residues. CDR1 KGHSH and CDR2 LQKENI come from the germline V gene. The V and J ends lost 4 bases and 4 bases respectively, with 17 bases between them.

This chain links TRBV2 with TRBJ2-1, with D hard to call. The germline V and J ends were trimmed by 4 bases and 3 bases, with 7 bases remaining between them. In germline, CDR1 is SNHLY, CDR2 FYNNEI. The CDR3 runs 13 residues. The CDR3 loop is CASSGLIYNEQFF. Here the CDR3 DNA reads TGTGCCAGCAGTGGTCTTATCTACAATGAGCAGTTCTTC.

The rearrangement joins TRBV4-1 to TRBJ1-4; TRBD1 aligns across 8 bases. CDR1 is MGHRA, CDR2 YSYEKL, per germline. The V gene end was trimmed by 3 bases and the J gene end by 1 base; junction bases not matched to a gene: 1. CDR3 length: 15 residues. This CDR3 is CASSQDRVTNEKLFF. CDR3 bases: TGCGCCAGCAGCCAGGACAGGGTAACTAATGAAAAACTGTTTTTT.